This T cell receptor (beta chain) was captured in a study of blood T cells in healthy people across ages. This clonotype was recorded a few times. PCR was performed a second time for about 7 to 12 cycles using a sample-barcoded 5' primer and a J-beta primer mix. TCRdb re-called the 5' RACE reads through MiXCR, storing one row per CDR3 protein. The data hold more than 600,000 distinct CDR3 sequences, with 25% observed a single time. V was pared by 6 bases and J by 3 bases, with 4 bases of the junction left unmatched. Germline V CDR1 and CDR2: LGHDT, YNNKEL (reference sequence). The CDR3 is 17 amino acids. These data also featured in a second study, about T cells of mothers and their children.

This chain connects TRBV3-1 to TRBJ2-6; the match to TRBD2 covers 14 bases. The receptor's source is a boy aged 5 to 17 in good health. The sample was blood. The CDR3 nucleotides are TGTGCCAGCAGTTTTGGACTAGCGGGAGGTGGGGCCAACGTCCTGACTTTC. It codes for CASSFGLAGGGANVLTF.